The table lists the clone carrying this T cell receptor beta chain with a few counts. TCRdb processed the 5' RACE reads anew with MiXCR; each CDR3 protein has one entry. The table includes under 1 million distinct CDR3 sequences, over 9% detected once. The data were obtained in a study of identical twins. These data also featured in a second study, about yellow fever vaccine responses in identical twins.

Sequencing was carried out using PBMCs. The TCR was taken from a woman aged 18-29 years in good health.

The CDR3 bases are TGTGCCAGCAGTTACCTCCCGGTTGGAGCTAGCACAGATACGCAGTATTTT. Its translation is CASSYLPVGASTDTQYF. V is TRBV6-2 or TRBV6-3 and J is TRBJ2-3; D remains unclear. The CDR3 has 17 residues. The V gene lost 2 bases and the J gene lost 0 bases, with 15 bases spanning the gap. The germline CDR1 and CDR2 sequences are MNHEY and SVGEGT.